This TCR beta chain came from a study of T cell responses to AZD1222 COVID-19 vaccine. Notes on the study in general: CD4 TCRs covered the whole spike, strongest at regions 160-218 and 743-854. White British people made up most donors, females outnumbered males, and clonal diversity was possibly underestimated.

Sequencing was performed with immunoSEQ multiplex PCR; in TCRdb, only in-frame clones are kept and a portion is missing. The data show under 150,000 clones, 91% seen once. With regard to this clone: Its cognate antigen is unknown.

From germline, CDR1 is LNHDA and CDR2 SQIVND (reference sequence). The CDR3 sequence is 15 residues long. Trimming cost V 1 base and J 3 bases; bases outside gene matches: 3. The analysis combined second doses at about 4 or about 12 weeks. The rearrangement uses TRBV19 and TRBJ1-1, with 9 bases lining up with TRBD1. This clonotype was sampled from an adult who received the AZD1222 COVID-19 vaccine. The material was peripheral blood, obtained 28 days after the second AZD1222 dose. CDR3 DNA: TGTGCCAGTAGTATAGGTTGGACAGGGGACACTGAAGCTTTCTTT. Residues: CASSIGWTGDTEAFF.